The clone carrying this TCR beta chain was recorded many times. The trim removed 3 bases at V and 3 bases at J, leaving 5 bases unmatched. The CDR3 loop spans 14 amino acids. The germline CDR1 and CDR2 sequences are MNHEY and SMNVEV (reference sequence). The sample belongs to a study of metastatic and nonmetastatic thyroid tumors. The overall study: Blood and tumor or nodule tissue repertoires from malignant and benign thyroid patients were compared.

Thyroid surgery took place with no prior treatment in any patient. Via MiXCR, TCRdb re-called the PCR reads. The sample has approximately 84,000 clones; 14% to 15% are singletons. The specimen sequenced was blood. The receptor comes from a female donor with papillary thyroid cancer or a benign thyroid nodule (not recorded which). Some clones in this sample may be carry-over from other donors' samples. The chain links TRBV27 to TRBJ2-7; TRBD1 matches 7 bases. CDR3 residues: CASSFFSGGYEQYF. For the CDR3, the DNA is TGTGCCAGCAGTTTTTTTTCAGGGGGCTACGAGCAGTACTTC.